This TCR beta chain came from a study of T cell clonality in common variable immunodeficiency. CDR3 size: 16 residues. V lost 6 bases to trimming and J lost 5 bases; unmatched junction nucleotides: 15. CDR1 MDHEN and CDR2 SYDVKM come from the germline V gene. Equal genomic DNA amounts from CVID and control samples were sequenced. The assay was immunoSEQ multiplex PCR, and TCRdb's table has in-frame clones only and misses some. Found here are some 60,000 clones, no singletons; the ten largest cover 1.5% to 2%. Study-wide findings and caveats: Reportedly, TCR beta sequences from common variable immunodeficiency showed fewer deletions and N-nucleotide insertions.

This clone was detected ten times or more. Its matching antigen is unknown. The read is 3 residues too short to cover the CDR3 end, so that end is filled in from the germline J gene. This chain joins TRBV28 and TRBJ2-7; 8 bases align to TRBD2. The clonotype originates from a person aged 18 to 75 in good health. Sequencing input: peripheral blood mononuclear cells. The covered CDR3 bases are TGTGCCAGCAGCGGGCCCGCAACTAGCGGTCCCCACGAG. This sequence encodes CASSGPATSGPHE. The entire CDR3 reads CASSGPATSGPHEQYF.